The clone carrying this T cell receptor (beta chain) was counted ten times or more. Its antigen is currently unknown. The data belong to a study of read filtering for tumor transcriptome and immune sequencing. Study context: Patients were some 16 male and some 13 female, mean age 65.9 years, range about 45 to 85. Transcriptome libraries were built from DNase-treated RNA. TCR-mapped reads were about 4.05 to 11 million with IR-seq versus roughly 80 to 1,300 with RNA-seq. Study-wide findings and caveats: Even smaller IR-seq throughput identified most shared clonotypes.

V shed 6 bases, J shed 0 bases, and the junction held 10 bases outside the gene matches. The germline CDR1 and CDR2 sequences are MDHEN and SYDVKM. CDR3 size: 18 residues. Molecular barcoded adaptors covering alpha/delta and beta/gamma chains were used on roughly 400 ng RNA. TCRdb recomputed calls from the reads with MiXCR, one row per CDR3 protein. The data hold 60,000 or so distinct CDR3 sequences, with 15% to 20% observed a single time. The V gene is TRBV28, the J gene TRBJ2-6, with 8 bases that match TRBD1. The sequencing sample was made of a population of CD138-negative cells sorted from bone marrow. The origin of this receptor is a donor at least 40 years old with multiple myeloma. This chain's CDR3 is CASSRPDRASSGANVLTF. Here the CDR3 DNA reads TGTGCCAGCAGCCGCCCGGACAGGGCTTCCTCTGGGGCCAACGTCCTGACTTTC. The variable domain in full, with the rest retrieved from reference TRBV28 and TRBJ2-6, is DVKVTQSSRYLVKRTGEKVFLECVQDMDHENMFWYRQDPGLGLRLIYFSYDVKMKEKGDIPEGYSVSREKKERFSLILESASTNQTSMYLCASSRPDRASSGANVLTFGAGSRLTVL.